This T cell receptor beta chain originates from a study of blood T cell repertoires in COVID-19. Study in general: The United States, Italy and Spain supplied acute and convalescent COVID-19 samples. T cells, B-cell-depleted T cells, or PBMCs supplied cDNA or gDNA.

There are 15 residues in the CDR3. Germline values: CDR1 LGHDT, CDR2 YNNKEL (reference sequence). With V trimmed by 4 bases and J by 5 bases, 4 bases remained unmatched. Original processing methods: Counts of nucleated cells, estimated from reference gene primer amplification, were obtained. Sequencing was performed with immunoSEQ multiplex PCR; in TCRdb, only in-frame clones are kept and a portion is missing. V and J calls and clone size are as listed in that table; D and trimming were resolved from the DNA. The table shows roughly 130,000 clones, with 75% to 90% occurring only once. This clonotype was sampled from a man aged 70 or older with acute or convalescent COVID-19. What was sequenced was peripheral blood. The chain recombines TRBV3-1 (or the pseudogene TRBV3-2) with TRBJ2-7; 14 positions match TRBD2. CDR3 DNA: TGTGCCAGCAGCCGGGGGACTAGCGGGGGCCACGAGCAGTACTTC. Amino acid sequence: CASSRGTSGGHEQYF.